Listed below are T cell receptor beta chains from one sample, sequenced in a study of Ad26.COV2.S vaccination and SARS-CoV-2 variants. Assay used: immunoSEQ multiplex PCR; TCRdb lists only in-frame clones, some missing. The data hold 300,000 to 500,000 clones, with approximately 91% observed a single time. Sample: peripheral blood, taken in a trial of Ad26.COV2.S vaccine versus placebo. The receptors derive from a person aged 18-65 years who received the Ad26.COV2.S COVID-19 vaccine or a placebo. Each CDR3 is given with its conserved first and last residue. Where a row states a size, it is once, few, many or the class of an expanded clone; other rows omit it.

TRBJ1-1,TRBV5-5,NA,CASSLLQGRFRTEAFF
TRBJ2-7,TRBV12-5,NA,CASGFSDSSYEQYF
TRBJ2-7,TRBV11-2,few,CASSLELNHGPYF
TRBJ2-5,TRBV24-1,NA,CATSDTLGTPEKQETQYF
TRBJ2-2,TRBV12-3/TRBV12-4,NA,CASSLVGAGELFF
TRBJ2-3,TRBV29-1,NA,CSVDGGDTQYF
TRBJ1-5,TRBV3-1/TRBV3-2,few,CASSQGLGENQPQHF
TRBJ2-1,TRBV9,once,CASSSHGGVERTTDEQFF
TRBJ1-6,TRBV2,NA,CASRPGTGYNSPLHF
TRBJ1-3,TRBV6-1,NA,CASSERGQPSGRNTIYF
TRBJ1-1,TRBV5-1,NA,CASSLEPGLTEAFF
TRBJ1-5,TRBV12-3/TRBV12-4,NA,CASRRGDQPQHF
TRBJ2-7,TRBV11-2,NA,CASSLRMGTDSYEQYF
TRBJ2-5,TRBV30,NA,CAWSGGQRETQYF
TRBJ2-7,TRBV10-2,once,CASSDPGLSSYEQYF
TRBJ1-1,TRBV23-1,NA,CASSETEGNTEAFF
TRBJ2-7,TRBV29-1,NA,CSARTGKDYEQYF
TRBJ1-1,TRBV20-1,NA,CSAGNRAFF
TRBJ2-3,TRBV2,NA,CASSATGLAGVFTDTQYF
TRBJ1-1,TRBV18,NA,CASSPVDRAEAFF
TRBJ1-1,TRBV5-5,NA,CASRTWGNTEAFF
TRBJ1-6,TRBV5-1,NA,CASSLRLASPYNSPLHF
TRBJ2-3,TRBV3-1/TRBV3-2,NA,CASSQDAERGDFLTQYF
TRBJ1-1,TRBV29-1,NA,CSVEDQTGGWWEAFF
TRBJ1-1,TRBV28,NA,CASSLFRVRDSNTEAFF
TRBJ2-1,TRBV6-1,NA,CASSEGGGSYNEQFF
TRBJ1-2,TRBV9,NA,CASSDGQGGGYTF
TRBJ2-6,TRBV2,NA,CASRRAVSGANVLTF
TRBJ1-5,TRBV2,NA,CASTPGGYQPQHF
TRBJ2-2,TRBV4-1,NA,CASSQGGRLNTGELFF
TRBJ1-2,TRBV27,NA,CASSLDLVQGWKDGYTF
TRBJ1-1,TRBV4-1,NA,CASSQEENTEAFF
TRBJ2-3,TRBV5-4,NA,CASSLSTDTQYF
TRBJ1-5,TRBV4-3,once,CASRPDRYSNQPQHF
TRBJ2-5,TRBV19,NA,CASSTRLAGAYQETQYF
TRBJ1-2,TRBV6-5,NA,CASRLSDNYGYTF
TRBJ2-2,TRBV7-9,NA,CASTQGGGARELFF
TRBJ1-1,TRBV4-1,NA,CASSHPLGAVFTEAFF
TRBJ2-7,TRBV6-5,NA,CASTPAGEHEQYF
TRBJ2-7,TRBV7-9,NA,CASSQWTTLPYEQYF
TRBJ2-3,TRBV4-1,NA,CASSHQQGRADTQYF
TRBJ1-1,TRBV6-1,NA,CASSEAFLNTEAFF